This T cell receptor (beta chain) appears in the sequencing data of a study of CD8 T cells in ankylosing spondylitis (dated by TCRdb to between 2016 and 2019). As for the study more broadly: T cell receptor beta repertoires were profiled in healthy donors and ankylosing spondylitis patients so that disease-linked TCR variants could be found. The whole study cohort included over a hundred healthy donors and 20 to 25 ankylosing spondylitis patients. Peripheral blood was sampled, and synovial fluid was additionally collected from ankylosing spondylitis patients.

Results the study describes overall, beyond this receptor: The disease-linked clones were reported as significantly enriched in matched synovial fluid samples from ankylosing spondylitis patients. In peripheral blood, the disease-linked clones were found at relatively low frequencies and had a CD8+ phenotype. Some motif variants had previously been reported in the synovial fluid and blood of reactive arthritis patients, which suggests shared mechanisms of disease initiation. A TCR beta motif made up of several highly homologous amino acid variants appeared to be characteristic of blood from ankylosing spondylitis patients.

The reads were generated on an Illumina HiSeq 2500. TCR beta libraries were prepared by quantitative 5'-RACE with molecular barcodes. As for how the authors treated the data: Disease-linked TCR variants were identified with a new computational method built on a probabilistic model of VDJ rearrangement. Clones were called with MiXCR by TCRdb after fastp trimmed the public reads at Q25, and only in-frame beta chains were retained. Every distinct CDR3 protein forms one entry, paired with its most common genes and DNA. The V and J calls follow TCRdb's processing rather than the paper's. The sample table records 160,000 or so distinct CDR3 sequences; around 8.9% of these occur just once. More than 13% of the sample comes from the top ten. This clonotype was seen more than once but under ten times. Its binding antigen is unknown. Per-nucleotide qualities are absent, and no much larger clonotype sits a single base away.

This receptor was identified in a female donor with ankylosing spondylitis or in good health (not recorded which). The sequenced sample consisted of blood, either unsorted or a sorted T cell fraction (not recorded which).

CDR3 loop: CASSGLGYNEQFF. The nucleotide sequence reads as follows: TGTGCCAGCAGTGGGCTAGGCTACAATGAGCAGTTCTTC. The rearrangement joined TRBV25-1 to TRBJ2-1, with an unclear D gene assignment. CDR1 and CDR2 are drawn from the germline V gene: MGHDK, SYGVNS. Trimming costs V 4 bases and J 3 bases, and their ends lie 7 bases apart. The CDR3, from cysteine to phenylalanine, totals 13 residues. Just CDR3 DNA is preserved here, 39 bases in frame from base 1.